Detailed here is one TCR beta chain. It lacks a known antigen. There are no base qualities to consult, and no much larger clone falls within one base. This entry comes from a study of blood T cells in healthy people across ages (dated by TCRdb to 2013 to 2016). Study-wide context: In model experiments, template switching captured roughly one uniquely barcoded TCR beta cDNA molecule for every two T cells. Using deep sequencing normalized with unique cDNA molecular identifiers, the study measured how TCR beta repertoire diversity changes with age. Donors were grouped into four age groups: young (average roughly 17 years), middle-aged (about 38), aged (62) and long-lived (approximately 78). To avoid experimental bias, donors of different ages were randomly spread across the sequencing lanes. The study analyzed two additional independent replicas of 1 million unique cDNA reads from the same blood draw for two donors, one aged 18 to 30 and one aged 80 or older. Summary of the overall study and its limitations: There was a strong correlation between observed TCR beta diversity and the percentage of naive T cells measured by flow cytometry. Because profiling used bulk unsorted PBMCs, naive and antigen-experienced compartments could not be compared conclusively. Compared with the aged group, more naive CD4+ T cells, fewer expanded clones and increased TCR diversity were shown by the long-lived group, suggesting age selection. Estimates of total diversity from one million sequenced T cells were regarded as lower bounds and underestimates. Observed TCR beta diversity per million T cells fell roughly linearly with age, and a significant reduction was already apparent by age around 39. Donor CMV infection status was unknown, potentially confounding age-related changes in expanded clonotypes.

CDR1 MNHNS and CDR2 SASEGT were looked up in the germline V gene. The CDR3 spans 15 residues, from the cysteine through the phenylalanine. Just CDR3 DNA is preserved here, 45 bases in frame from base 1. Trimming removed 3 bases from V and 4 bases from J, leaving 13 bases between the germline ends. The method was 5' RACE. Sequencing was carried out with an Illumina HiSeq 2500. A second PCR of roughly 6 to 11 cycles was run with a J-beta primer mix and a sample-barcoded 5' primer. A template-switch 5' adaptor carrying 12 random nucleotides introduced a unique molecular identifier onto each TCR beta cDNA molecule. At least 2.5 million CDR3-containing paired-end reads were obtained from each sample. All of the RNA was converted into first-strand cDNA using the Mint cDNA synthesis kit, with a TRBC-specific oligonucleotide serving as the primer. After uracil-DNA glycosylase treatment, a first 18-cycle PCR used universal primers M1SS and BC2_uni_R on all cDNA. Processing in the source paper ran as follows. Normalization of each sample was performed by random selection of 1 million high-quality reads, each carrying a distinct molecular identifier. Reads with shared molecular identifiers were discarded instead of being binned into consensus sequences. MiTCR, with a Q25 quality threshold and the strictest error-elimination algorithm, was used for CDR3 identification, clonotype clustering and error correction. A nonparametric unseen species model with Euler transformation was used to estimate a lower bound on total TCR beta diversity. The public reads were reprocessed in TCRdb via fastp at Q25 and MiXCR, keeping in-frame beta chains. Each CDR3 protein appears once, grouped with its most common genes and DNA. In this record, the V and J calls reflect TCRdb's handling and not the investigators' own analysis. The sample table lists 600,000 or so distinct CDR3 sequences, approximately 30% of them with a count of one. The top ten hold 15% to 18% of the sample.

Donors were around 37 systemically healthy Caucasian individuals from Russia aged 6 to 90 years. Each donor gave ten milliliters of peripheral blood, drawn into EDTA-treated Vacutainer tubes. PBMCs were isolated by Ficoll-Paque density-gradient centrifugation, with at least 6 million obtained per sample. Total RNA, at least 6 micrograms per sample, was extracted from PBMCs with Trizol reagent. The percentages of naive CD45RAhigh/CD27high T cells were determined by flow cytometry on a PBMC aliquot from every donor. Here the chain combines TRBV6-1 and TRBJ1-5, with no confident D gene call. Sequenced sample: blood. The sequence came from an elderly woman in good health. The nucleotides read TGTGCCAGCAGTGATGGACTCTCAGCAAATCAGCCCCAGCATTTT. Its protein is CASSDGLSANQPQHF.